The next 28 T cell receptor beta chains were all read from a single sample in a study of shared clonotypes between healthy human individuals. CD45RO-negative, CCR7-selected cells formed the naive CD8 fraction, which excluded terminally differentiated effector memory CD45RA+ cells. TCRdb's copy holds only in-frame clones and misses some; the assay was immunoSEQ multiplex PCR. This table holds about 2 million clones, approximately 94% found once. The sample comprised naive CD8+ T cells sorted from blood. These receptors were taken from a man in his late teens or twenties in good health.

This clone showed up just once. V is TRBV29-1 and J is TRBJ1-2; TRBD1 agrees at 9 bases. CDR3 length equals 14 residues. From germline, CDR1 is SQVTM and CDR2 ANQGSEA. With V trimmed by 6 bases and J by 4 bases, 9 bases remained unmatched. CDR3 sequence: CSVPLGQGGYGYTF. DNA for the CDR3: TGCAGCGTACCCTTGGGACAGGGAGGCTATGGCTACACCTTC.

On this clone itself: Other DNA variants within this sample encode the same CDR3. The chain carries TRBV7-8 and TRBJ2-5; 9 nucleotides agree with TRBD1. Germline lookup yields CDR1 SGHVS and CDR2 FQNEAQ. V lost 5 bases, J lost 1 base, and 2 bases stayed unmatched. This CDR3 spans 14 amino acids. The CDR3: CASSLGQGQETQYF. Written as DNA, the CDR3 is TGTGCCAGCAGCCTGGGACAGGGCCAAGAGACCCAGTACTTC.

In nucleotides, the CDR3 is TGTGCCAGCAGCTTGCAGGGGGGGATTGAAGCTTTCTTT. It encodes CASSLQGGIEAFF. The chain employs TRBV7-9 and TRBJ1-1, with 7 bases fitting TRBD1. CDR1 and CDR2 (germline): SEHNR, FQNEAQ (reference sequence). J was trimmed by 7 bases and V by 3 bases; bases with no gene match: 5. The CDR3 has 13 residues.

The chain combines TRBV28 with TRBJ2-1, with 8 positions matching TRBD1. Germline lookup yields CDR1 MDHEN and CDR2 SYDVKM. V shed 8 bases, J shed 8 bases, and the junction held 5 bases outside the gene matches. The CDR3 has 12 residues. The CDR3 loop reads CASAQGGDEQFF. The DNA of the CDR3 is TGTGCCAGCGCACAGGGGGGCGATGAGCAGTTCTTC.

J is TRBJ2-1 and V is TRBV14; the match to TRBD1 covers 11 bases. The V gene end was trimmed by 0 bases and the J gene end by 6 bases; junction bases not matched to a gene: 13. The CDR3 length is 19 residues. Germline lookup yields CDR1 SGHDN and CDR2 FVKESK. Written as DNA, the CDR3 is TGTGCCAGCAGCCAAGATCGAGGACAGGGGGCCTATTTATCCAATGAGCAGTTCTTC. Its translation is CASSQDRGQGAYLSNEQFF.

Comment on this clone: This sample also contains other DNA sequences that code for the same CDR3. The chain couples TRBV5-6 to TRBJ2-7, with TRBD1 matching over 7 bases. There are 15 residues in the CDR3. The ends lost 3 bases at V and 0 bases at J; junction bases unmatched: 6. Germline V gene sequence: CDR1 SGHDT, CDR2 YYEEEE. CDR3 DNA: TGTGCCAGCAGCTCGGAACAGGGGAGCTCCTACGAGCAGTACTTC. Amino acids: CASSSEQGSSYEQYF.

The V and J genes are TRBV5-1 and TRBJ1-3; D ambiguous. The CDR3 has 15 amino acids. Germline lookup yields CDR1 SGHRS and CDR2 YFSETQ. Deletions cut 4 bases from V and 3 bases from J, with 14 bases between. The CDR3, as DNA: TGCGCCAGCAGCATCGACCCGGGGTTTGGAAACACCATATATTTT. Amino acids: CASSIDPGFGNTIYF.

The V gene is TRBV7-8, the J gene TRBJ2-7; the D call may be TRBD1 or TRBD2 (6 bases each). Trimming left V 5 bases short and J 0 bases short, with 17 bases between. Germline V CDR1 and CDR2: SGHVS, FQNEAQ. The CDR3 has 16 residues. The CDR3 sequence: CASSPLGGPSSYEQYF. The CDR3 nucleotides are TGTGCCAGCAGCCCACTGGGGGGCCCTAGCTCCTACGAGCAGTACTTC. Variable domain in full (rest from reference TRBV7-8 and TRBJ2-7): GAGVSQSPRYKVAKRGQDVALRCDPISGHVSLFWYQQALGQGPEFLTYFQNEAQLDKSGLPSDRFFAERPEGSVSTLKIQRTQQEDSAVYLCASSPLGGPSSYEQYFGPGTRLTVT.

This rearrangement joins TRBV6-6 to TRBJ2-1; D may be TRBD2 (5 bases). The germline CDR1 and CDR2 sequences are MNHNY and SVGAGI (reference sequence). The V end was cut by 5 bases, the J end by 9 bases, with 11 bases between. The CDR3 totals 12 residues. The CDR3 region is CASSPRTVEQFF. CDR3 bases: TGTGCCAGCAGTCCTCGGACTGTTGAGCAGTTCTTC.

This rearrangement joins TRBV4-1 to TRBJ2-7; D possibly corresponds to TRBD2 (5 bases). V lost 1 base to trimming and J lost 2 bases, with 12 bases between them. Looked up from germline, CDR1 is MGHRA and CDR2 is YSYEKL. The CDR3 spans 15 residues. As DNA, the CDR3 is TGCGCCAGCAGCCAAGGGTCTGAGGGCCCCTACGAGCAGTACTTC. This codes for CASSQGSEGPYEQYF.

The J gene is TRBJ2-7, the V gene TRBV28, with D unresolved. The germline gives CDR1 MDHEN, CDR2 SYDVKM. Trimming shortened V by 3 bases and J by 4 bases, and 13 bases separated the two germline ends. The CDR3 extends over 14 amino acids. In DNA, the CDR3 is TGTGCCAGCAGTTTCCGAACGGTGGGGTACGAGCAGTACTTC. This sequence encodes CASSFRTVGYEQYF.

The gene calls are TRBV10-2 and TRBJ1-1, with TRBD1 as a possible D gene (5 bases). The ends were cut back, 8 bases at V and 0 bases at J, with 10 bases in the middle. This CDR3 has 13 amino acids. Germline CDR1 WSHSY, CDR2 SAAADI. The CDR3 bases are TGCGCCAGCCGGGGGATTATGAACACTGAAGCTTTCTTT. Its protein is CASRGIMNTEAFF.

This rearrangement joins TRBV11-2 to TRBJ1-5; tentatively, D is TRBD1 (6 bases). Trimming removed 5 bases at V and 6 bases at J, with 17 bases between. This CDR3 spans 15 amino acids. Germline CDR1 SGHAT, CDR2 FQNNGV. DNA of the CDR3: TGTGCCAGCAGCCCAGACGGGGGGCACGGTCAGCCCCAGCATTTT. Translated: CASSPDGGHGQPQHF. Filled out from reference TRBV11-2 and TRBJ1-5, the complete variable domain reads EAGVAQSPRYKIIEKRQSVAFWCNPISGHATLYWYQQILGQGPKLLIQFQNNGVVDDSQLPKDRFSAERLKGVDSTLKIQPAKLEDSAVYLCASSPDGGHGQPQHFGDGTRLSIL.

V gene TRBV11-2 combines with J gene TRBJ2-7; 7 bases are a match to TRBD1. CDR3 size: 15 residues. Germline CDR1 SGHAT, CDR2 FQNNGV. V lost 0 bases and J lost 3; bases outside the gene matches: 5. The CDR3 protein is CASSLEDRSVYEQYF. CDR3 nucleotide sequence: TGTGCCAGCAGCTTAGAGGACAGGAGCGTCTACGAGCAGTACTTC.

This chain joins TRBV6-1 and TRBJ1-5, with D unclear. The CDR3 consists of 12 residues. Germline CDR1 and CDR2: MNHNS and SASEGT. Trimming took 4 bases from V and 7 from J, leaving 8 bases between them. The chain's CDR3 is CASSAGRQPQHF. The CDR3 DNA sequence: TGTGCCAGCAGTGCCGGCAGGCAGCCCCAGCATTTT.

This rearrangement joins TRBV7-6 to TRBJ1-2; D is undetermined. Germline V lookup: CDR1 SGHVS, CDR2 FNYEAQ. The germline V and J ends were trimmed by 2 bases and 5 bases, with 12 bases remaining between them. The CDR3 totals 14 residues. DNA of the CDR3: TGTGCCAGCAGCTTAAACACCCCAGATTATGGCTACACCTTC. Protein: CASSLNTPDYGYTF.

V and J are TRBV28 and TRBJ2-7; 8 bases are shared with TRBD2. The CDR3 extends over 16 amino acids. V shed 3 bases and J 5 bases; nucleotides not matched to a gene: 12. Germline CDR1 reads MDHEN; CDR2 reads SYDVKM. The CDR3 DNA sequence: TGTGCCAGCAGTTTGACCCGGGAGGGGGTGTGGGACGAGCAGTACTTC. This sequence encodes CASSLTREGVWDEQYF.

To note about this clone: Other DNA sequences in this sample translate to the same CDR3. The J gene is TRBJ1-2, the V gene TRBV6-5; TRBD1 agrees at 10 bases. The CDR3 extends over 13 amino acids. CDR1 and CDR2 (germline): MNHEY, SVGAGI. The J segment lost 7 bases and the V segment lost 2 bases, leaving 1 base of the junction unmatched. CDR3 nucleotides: TGTGCCAGCAGTTACGGGACAGGGGTTGGCTACACCTTC. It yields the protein CASSYGTGVGYTF.

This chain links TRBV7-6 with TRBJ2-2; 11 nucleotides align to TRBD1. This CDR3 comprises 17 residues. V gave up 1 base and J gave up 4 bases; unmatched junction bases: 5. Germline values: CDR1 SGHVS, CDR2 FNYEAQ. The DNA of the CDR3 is TGTGCCAGCAGCTTAGGGACAGGGGGCTTCTTCACCGGGGAGCTGTTTTTT. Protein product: CASSLGTGGFFTGELFF.

DNA of the CDR3: TGCGCCAGCAGCTTGGGGGTTTCCGAGGCGACGCCGTACAATGAGCAGTTCTTC. Encoded protein: CASSLGVSEATPYNEQFF. The V gene is TRBV5-1, the J gene TRBJ2-1, with D hard to call. V was trimmed by 0 bases and J by 4 bases, leaving 20 bases between them. The CDR3 has 18 residues. The germline CDR1 and CDR2 sequences are SGHRS and YFSETQ.

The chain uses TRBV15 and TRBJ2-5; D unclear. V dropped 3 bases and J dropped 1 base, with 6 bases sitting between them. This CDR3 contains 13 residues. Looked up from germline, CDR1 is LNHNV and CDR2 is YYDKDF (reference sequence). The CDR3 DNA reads TGTGCCACCAGCAGCGCCCTCCAAGAGACCCAGTACTTC. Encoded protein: CATSSALQETQYF.

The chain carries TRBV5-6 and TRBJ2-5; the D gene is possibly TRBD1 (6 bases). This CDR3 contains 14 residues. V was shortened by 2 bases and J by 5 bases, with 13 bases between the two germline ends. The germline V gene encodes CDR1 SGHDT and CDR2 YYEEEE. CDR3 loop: CASSFIMGAETQYF. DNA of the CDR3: TGTGCCAGCAGCTTTATAATGGGGGCGGAGACCCAGTACTTC.

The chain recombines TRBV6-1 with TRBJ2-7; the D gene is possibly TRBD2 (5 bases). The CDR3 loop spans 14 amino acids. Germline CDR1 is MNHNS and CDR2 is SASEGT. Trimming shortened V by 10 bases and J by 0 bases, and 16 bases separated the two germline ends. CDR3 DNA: TGTGCCATCTTAGCGCAAAGGAGCTCCTACGAGCAGTACTTC. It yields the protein CAILAQRSSYEQYF.

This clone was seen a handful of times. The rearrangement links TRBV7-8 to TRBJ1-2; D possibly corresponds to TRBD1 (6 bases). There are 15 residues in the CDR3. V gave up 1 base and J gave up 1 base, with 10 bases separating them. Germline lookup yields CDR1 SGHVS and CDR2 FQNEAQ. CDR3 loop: CASSLVAGVNYGYTF. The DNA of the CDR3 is TGTGCCAGCAGCTTAGTGGCAGGGGTTAACTATGGCTACACCTTC.

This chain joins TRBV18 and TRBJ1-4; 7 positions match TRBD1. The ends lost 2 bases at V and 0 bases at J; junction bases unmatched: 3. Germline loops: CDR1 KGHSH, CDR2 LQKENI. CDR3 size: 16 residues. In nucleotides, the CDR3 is TGTGCCAGCTCACCAGAAGACAGGGCAACTAATGAAAAACTGTTTTTT. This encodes CASSPEDRATNEKLFF.

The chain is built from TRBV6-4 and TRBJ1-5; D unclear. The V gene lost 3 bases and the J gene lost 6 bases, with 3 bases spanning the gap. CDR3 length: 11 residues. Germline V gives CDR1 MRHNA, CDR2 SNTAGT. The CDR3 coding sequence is TGTGCCAGCAGTGAGGGTCAGCCCCAGCATTTT. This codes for CASSEGQPQHF.

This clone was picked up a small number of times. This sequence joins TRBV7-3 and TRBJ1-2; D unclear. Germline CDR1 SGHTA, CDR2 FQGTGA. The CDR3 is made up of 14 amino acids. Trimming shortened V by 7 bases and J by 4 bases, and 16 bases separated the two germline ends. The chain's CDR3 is CASTDPGKGYGYTF. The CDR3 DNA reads TGTGCCAGCACCGACCCGGGGAAGGGCTATGGCTACACCTTC.

The CDR3: CASSMGGSPEAFF. The DNA for the CDR3 is TGTGCCAGTAGTATGGGCGGATCCCCCGAAGCTTTCTTT. The rearrangement joins TRBV19 to TRBJ1-1, with unresolved D. CDR3 length: 13 amino acids. V was cut by 3 bases and J by 8 bases, with 13 bases left in between. The V gene's germline CDR1 is LNHDA and CDR2 SQIVND (reference sequence).